The clone carrying this T cell receptor beta chain has a count of ten or more. The data were obtained in a study of blood T cells in healthy people across ages. It was with a sample-barcoded 5' primer and a J-beta primer mix that a second PCR of roughly 7 to 12 cycles was run. TCRdb fed the 5' RACE reads into MiXCR, producing one record per CDR3 protein. The sample has about 290,000 distinct CDR3 sequences, 27% seen once. The CDR3 spans 13 residues. Trimming removed 0 bases from V and 6 bases from J, with 9 bases in between. Per germline, CDR1 LNHNV and CDR2 YYDKDF (reference sequence). The chain joins TRBV15 to TRBJ2-7; weak D call: TRBD2 (5 bases). The clonotype was recovered from an older woman in good health. The sequencing input was blood. CDR3 sequence (DNA): TGTGCCACCAGCAGAGATTCGGGATCCGAGCAGTACTTC. Protein sequence: CATSRDSGSEQYF.